This record covers a single T cell receptor (beta chain). What it binds is unknown. This specimen belongs to a study of regulatory T cells in long-lasting Graves disease. Trimming removed 5 bases from V and 4 bases from J; junction bases left unmatched: 14. The CDR3 length is 17 residues. The TCR beta library used iRepertoire HTBI primers with Arm-PCR amplification of CDR3. Per the authors' pipeline: Identification of gene segments yielded around 63 TRBV and around 13 TRBJ across samples. Each CDR3 protein is one row after TCRdb ran MiXCR on the multiplex PCR reads. The V and J calls come from TCRdb's annotation, not from the publication. The sample holds around 320,000 distinct CDR3 sequences, roughly 17% seen once. Indicated time point: newly diagnosed GD, antithyroid drugs for less than 3 months. Isolated PBMC RNA provided the starting material for the TCR library. EDTA tubes received approximately 8.4 milliliters of collected peripheral blood.

Findings and limits, study-wide: TRBV28, TRBJ1-2 and TRBJ2-5 were favored in persistent disease.

The same sample was also studied in work on T cells in Graves' hyperthyroidism and ophthalmopathy.

This clonotype was sampled from a middle-aged man with Graves disease. This specimen consisted of peripheral blood mononuclear cells (PBMCs), obtained at new diagnosis, from a patient treated with antithyroid drugs. This rearrangement joins TRBV12-3 or TRBV12-4 to TRBJ2-5, with 9 positions matching TRBD1. The CDR3 loop is CASSPGTGLSLGETQYF. The CDR3, as DNA: TGTGCCAGCAGTCCCGGGACAGGGTTAAGTTTGGGAGAGACCCAGTACTTC.